This TCR beta chain was documented in a study of cytomegalovirus exposure and HLA in healthy donors. Study results and limitations: For most TCR sequences rarity was the rule, although some public TCRs occurred in many donors. Among TCR beta chains, those listed as cytomegalovirus-associated numbered over 150. Through in vitro validation, a few CMV-associated chains were shown to be specific for CMV antigens.

Profiled with immunoSEQ multiplex PCR; TCRdb holds only in-frame clones, not every one. This sample carries tens of thousands of clones, just under 85% of them seen once, and the ten largest clones take under 3.5%. The donors belonged to the roughly 130-subject validation cohort, separate from the roughly 670-subject first cohort. Comment on this clone: Its antigen remains unidentified.

Germline V gene sequence: CDR1 LGHNA, CDR2 YSLEER. This CDR3 region has 13 residues. V gave up 5 bases and J gave up 9 bases; unmatched junction bases: 7. The sequenced sample consisted of PBMCs. The genes are TRBV4-3 and TRBJ1-5; 7 bases are shared with TRBD1. The sequence derives from a man aged 30 to 45 in good health and CMV-seronegative. CDR3 protein: CASSTSRTGPQHF. As DNA, the CDR3 is TGCGCCAGCAGCACCTCCCGGACAGGGCCCCAGCATTTT.